Below are 26 T cell receptor beta chains sequenced from a single sample in a study of cytomegalovirus exposure and HLA in healthy donors. Use of 60 Vbeta and 13 Jbeta primers characterized the PCR. Profiled with immunoSEQ multiplex PCR; TCRdb holds only in-frame clones, not every one. The sample shows around 220,000 clones, 83% of them seen only once. Source material: PBMCs. Receptors were obtained from a girl aged 10 to 17 in good health and CMV-seronegative.

The V gene is TRBV30, the J gene TRBJ1-3, with a tentative D call TRBD1 (6 bases). This CDR3 comprises 14 residues. V lost 5 bases and J 7 bases, leaving 18 bases between the germline ends. Germline V gives CDR1 GTSNPN, CDR2 SVGIG (reference sequence). Here the CDR3 DNA reads TGTGCCTGGGCCGAAACAGGGAGTCGGAACACCATATATTTT. Translated, it gives CAWAETGSRNTIYF.

The chain recombines TRBV5-1 with TRBJ2-4; 9 nucleotides agree with TRBD1. V lost 2 bases and J lost 1; bases outside the gene matches: 7. Germline assignment: CDR1 SGHRS and CDR2 YFSETQ. This CDR3 comprises 17 residues. The CDR3 nucleotides are TGCGCCAGCAGCTTCCTCCCGGGACAGGGTGCCAAAAACATTCAGTACTTC. This codes for CASSFLPGQGAKNIQYF.

CDR3 bases: TGTGCCAGCAGCTTTCCCCTCCGGAATGAGCAGTTCTTC. It codes for CASSFPLRNEQFF. V usage is TRBV13 and J usage is TRBJ2-1; no firm D call. The germline V gene has CDR1 PRHDT and CDR2 FYEKMQ (reference sequence). The CDR3 is 13 residues long. The V gene lost 3 bases and the J gene lost 7 bases, with 10 bases spanning the gap.

This chain connects TRBV28 to TRBJ1-2; weak D call: TRBD1 (5 bases). Germline lookup yields CDR1 MDHEN and CDR2 SYDVKM. Trimming took off 5 bases at V and 3 bases at J, with 10 bases between the two ends. The CDR3 sequence is 13 residues long. The CDR3 nucleotides read TGTGCCAGCAGTGACCCGGGGGACTATGGCTACACCTTC. This sequence encodes CASSDPGDYGYTF.

The V and J genes are TRBV2 and TRBJ2-4; 8 nucleotides match TRBD1. From germline, CDR1 is SNHLY and CDR2 FYNNEI. Trimming cost V 6 bases and J 1 base; bases outside gene matches: 5. This CDR3 is 15 amino acids long. CDR3 protein: CASSEDRAAKNIQYF. In DNA, the CDR3 is TGTGCCAGCAGCGAGGACAGGGCGGCCAAAAACATTCAGTACTTC.

The J gene is TRBJ2-7, the V gene TRBV28; 7 bases line up with TRBD2. Germline-derived CDR1 and CDR2 are MDHEN and SYDVKM. The CDR3 loop spans 16 amino acids. Unmatched junction bases numbered 14, after V lost 6 bases and J lost 3 bases. The chain's CDR3 is CASSYSLRGVDYEQYF. The CDR3 bases are TGTGCCAGCAGCTACTCCCTCCGGGGGGTGGACTACGAGCAGTACTTC.

This clone has only one observation. The genes are TRBV5-1 and TRBJ2-2; 10 bases align to TRBD1. The V segment lost 3 bases and the J segment 9 bases; nucleotides outside the gene matches: 8. CDR3 length: 15 amino acids. The germline V gene encodes CDR1 SGHRS and CDR2 YFSETQ. Here the CDR3 DNA reads TGCGCCAGCAGCTACGGGACAGGGGATTTCCGGGAGCTGTTTTTT. Amino acid sequence: CASSYGTGDFRELFF.

Turning to this clone: Other DNA variants within this sample encode the same CDR3. This chain uses TRBV7-2 with TRBJ1-6; 10 bases match TRBD1. The length of the CDR3 is 17 residues. Losses at the gene ends were 5 bases for V and 8 bases for J; bases not matched to a gene: 12. The germline V gene encodes CDR1 SGHTA and CDR2 FQGNSA. The CDR3 DNA reads TGTGCCAGCAGCCTATTAATCGACAGGGGGCCGGATTCACCCCTCCACTTT. It specifies CASSLLIDRGPDSPLHF.

Comment on this clone: A junction boundary mismatches the germline segment, possibly from a read error. The CDR3 DNA reads TGTGCCAGCAGTGGGTACAGGGACGGGGAGACCCAGGACTTC. Protein: CASSGYRDGETQDF. The chain carries TRBV27 and TRBJ2-5; tentatively, D is TRBD1 (6 bases). The CDR3 runs 14 residues. CDR1 and CDR2 from the germline V gene are MNHEY and SMNVEV (reference sequence).

The gene calls are TRBV7-9 and TRBJ1-4; D call uncertain. The CDR3 is 13 residues long. Germline CDR1 reads SEHNR; CDR2 reads FQNEAQ (reference sequence). The V end lost 2 bases, the J end lost 8 bases, and 9 bases lay between the germline ends. CDR3 sequence: CASSLLGGEKLFF. The CDR3, as DNA: TGTGCCAGCAGCTTACTGGGAGGAGAAAAACTGTTTTTT.

This clone was observed a handful of times. CDR3 sequence: CASSLGTATNEKLFF. For the CDR3, the DNA is TGTGCCAGCAGCTTAGGGACAGCAACTAATGAAAAACTGTTTTTT. This chain joins TRBV7-9 and TRBJ1-4; D perhaps matches TRBD1 (6 bases). The CDR3 has 15 amino acids. V was shortened by 1 base and J by 0 bases, with 6 bases between the two germline ends. Germline-derived CDR1 and CDR2 are SEHNR and FQNEAQ (reference sequence).

The V gene is TRBV5-5, the J gene TRBJ1-1; a weak D match, TRBD1 (6 bases). This CDR3 region has 17 residues. Deletions cut 4 bases from V and 5 bases from J, with 24 bases between. CDR1 is SGHKS and CDR2 is YYEKEE in the germline V gene (reference sequence). The CDR3 protein is CASSPGSWGGLLTEAFF. In nucleotides, the CDR3 is TGTGCCAGCAGCCCGGGTTCCTGGGGGGGGCTTTTGACTGAAGCTTTCTTT.

The chain carries TRBV28 and TRBJ1-1; no clear D. Between the trimmed V and J ends, which lost 3 bases and 5 bases, there was a span of 13 bases. CDR3 size: 14 residues. CDR1 and CDR2 (germline): MDHEN, SYDVKM. CDR3 region: CASSFNREETEAFF. CDR3 in DNA: TGTGCCAGCAGTTTCAATAGGGAGGAGACTGAAGCTTTCTTT.

The rearrangement joins TRBV4-2 to TRBJ2-5; 7 nucleotides match TRBD2. The CDR3 has 19 amino acids. Trimming at V came to 0 bases and at J to 1 base, leaving 14 bases not matched to a gene. Germline-derived CDR1 and CDR2 are LGHNA and YNFKEQ. DNA for the CDR3: TGTGCCAGCAGCCAAGATATACAACGATGGGGGGGAGCCCAAGAGACCCAGTACTTC. Translation: CASSQDIQRWGGAQETQYF.

This clone appeared a few times. The rearrangement joins TRBV4-2 to TRBJ1-3; D not certain. CDR1 is LGHNA, CDR2 YNFKEQ, per germline. The CDR3 is 15 residues long. V was clipped by 0 bases and J by 0 bases, with 6 bases between them. The CDR3 is CASSQDDTSGNTIYF. The DNA for the CDR3 is TGTGCCAGCAGCCAAGATGACACCTCTGGAAACACCATATATTTT.

The chain joins TRBV6-4 to TRBJ2-3; 8 bases line up with TRBD2. The germline gives CDR1 MRHNA, CDR2 SNTAGT. This CDR3 region has 16 residues. The trim removed 6 bases at V and 0 bases at J, leaving 8 bases unmatched. The CDR3: CASSGRPSGSTDTQYF. CDR3 DNA sequence: TGTGCCAGCAGCGGGAGACCTAGCGGGAGCACAGATACGCAGTATTTT.

The chain recombines TRBV5-4 with TRBJ1-2, with TRBD1 matching 9 bases. Germline V gene lookup returns CDR1 SGHNT and CDR2 YYREEE (reference sequence). The J segment lost 8 bases and the V segment lost 4 bases, leaving 9 bases of the junction unmatched. This CDR3 comprises 14 residues. CDR3 bases: TGTGCCAGCAGCCCCTCGACAGGGGGATGGGGCTACACCTTC. The encoded protein is CASSPSTGGWGYTF.

The chain links TRBV19 to TRBJ2-6; D is undetermined. Germline CDR1 LNHDA, CDR2 SQIVND (reference sequence). CDR3 length: 13 residues. Trimming pared 8 bases from V and 0 bases from J, leaving 5 bases between. Here the CDR3 DNA reads TGTGCCAGTGGCCTCTCTGGGGCCAACGTCCTGACTTTC. This gives the protein CASGLSGANVLTF.

This sequence joins TRBV11-3 and TRBJ1-1; the match to TRBD1 covers 7 bases. The V gene's germline CDR1 is SGHNT and CDR2 YENEEA. This CDR3 has 17 residues. After removal of 4 bases from V and 2 bases from J, the junction contained 13 bases not matched to a gene. CDR3 sequence: CASSSGMVTGRNTEAFF. The CDR3 DNA reads as TGTGCCAGCAGCTCAGGGATGGTGACAGGGAGAAACACTGAAGCTTTCTTT. Looking up the rest from reference TRBV11-3 and TRBJ1-1 gives the full variable domain: EAGVVQSPRYKIIEKKQPVAFWCNPISGHNTLYWYLQNLGQGPELLIRYENEEAVDDSQLPKDRFSAERLKGVDSTLKIQPAELGDSAVYLCASSSGMVTGRNTEAFFGQGTRLTVV.

The chain combines TRBV5-1 with TRBJ2-3; 11 bases fit TRBD2. In germline, CDR1 is SGHRS, CDR2 YFSETQ. This CDR3 contains 16 residues. Germline trimming cut 4 bases from V and 2 bases from J; bases unmatched to any gene: 6. CDR3 in amino acids: CASSDTSGGNTDTQYF. The CDR3 nucleotides read TGCGCCAGCAGCGATACTAGCGGGGGAAACACAGATACGCAGTATTTT.

This chain uses TRBV29-1 with TRBJ1-5; the D is unclear. The V gene's germline CDR1 is SQVTM and CDR2 ANQGSEA. The CDR3 consists of 12 residues. Between the trimmed V and J ends, which lost 7 bases and 2 bases, there was a span of 9 bases. The CDR3 nucleotides are TGCAGCGCCCAGTTGGGCAATCAGCCCCAGCATTTT. Translated: CSAQLGNQPQHF.

The chain carries TRBV11-2 and TRBJ2-7; TRBD1 matches at 8 bases. The CDR3 is made up of 19 amino acids. Losses at the gene ends were 6 bases for V and 2 bases for J; bases not matched to a gene: 21. CDR1 is SGHAT and CDR2 is FQNNGV in the germline V gene. Written as DNA, the CDR3 is TGTGCCAGCAGTCGCGCACACCAGCTTAGGACAGGGAATGCCTACGAGCAGTACTTC. Translating gives CASSRAHQLRTGNAYEQYF.

V gene TRBV6-4 combines with J gene TRBJ2-2; 7 positions agree with TRBD2. Germline V lookup: CDR1 MRHNA, CDR2 SNTAGT. The CDR3 sequence is 16 residues long. V dropped 11 bases and J dropped 0; count of bases not matched to a gene: 12. CDR3 loop: CASAQDRGANTGELFF. The CDR3 DNA reads as TGTGCCTCAGCACAAGACCGGGGGGCGAACACCGGGGAGCTGTTTTTT.

This chain uses TRBV9 with TRBJ1-2, with 8 nucleotides matching TRBD1. CDR1 is SGDLS and CDR2 is YYNGEE in the germline V gene. CDR3 length equals 18 residues. V was clipped by 0 bases and J by 0 bases; unmatched bases: 10. The chain's CDR3 is CASSVGAGQELANYGYTF. The CDR3 bases are TGTGCCAGCAGCGTAGGTGCGGGACAGGAATTAGCTAACTATGGCTACACCTTC.

V and J are TRBV6-5 and TRBJ1-1; 7 nucleotides line up with TRBD1. The V and J ends lost 4 bases and 5 bases, in that order; junction bases with no gene match: 4. Germline V CDR1 and CDR2: MNHEY, SVGAGI. The CDR3 runs 13 residues. In DNA, the CDR3 is TGTGCCAGCAGTTTATACAGGGGTACTGAAGCTTTCTTT. It codes for CASSLYRGTEAFF.

The chain employs TRBV5-1 and TRBJ2-5; the match to TRBD1 covers 9 bases. Trimming at V came to 0 bases and at J to 2 bases, leaving 5 bases not matched to a gene. The CDR3 length is 16 residues. The germline V gene encodes CDR1 SGHRS and CDR2 YFSETQ. The CDR3 bases are TGCGCCAGCAGCTTGGTCCCGGGACAGGGACAAGAGACCCAGTACTTC. This gives the protein CASSLVPGQGQETQYF.